This TCR beta chain is from a study of cytomegalovirus exposure and HLA in healthy donors. Background on the study: The 110 or so validation repertoires were produced on the same platform as the 550 to 750 repertoires of the first cohort. This was reported in a later analysis. Study conclusions and caveats: The study recorded 160 or so TCR beta chains that were cytomegalovirus-associated. Later, an analysis found that TCR clusters from the first cohort tended to co-occur in the 130 or so validation repertoires. Testing in vitro showed a few CMV-associated chains specific for CMV antigens.

As for this clone: Its specificity is not known.

The data were produced by immunoSEQ multiplex PCR, yet TCRdb's version contains in-frame clones alone and is incomplete. The sample has a few hundred thousand clones, 90% seen once; the top ten hold 0.37%. The CDR3 extends over 14 amino acids. V was pared by 6 bases and J by 4 bases, with 14 bases between. Germline V gene data show CDR1 as ENHRY and CDR2 as SYGVKD. Material: PBMCs. This sequence originates from a woman in her late teens or twenties in good health and CMV-seronegative. V gene TRBV10-3 combines with J gene TRBJ2-3, with D possibly TRBD1 on 6 matching bases. The CDR3 DNA sequence: TGTGCCATCAGCCAGAGGGGGTTAGCAGATACGCAGTATTTT. It yields the protein CAISQRGLADTQYF.